The T cell receptor beta chain under discussion was sequenced for a study of beta chain features in type 1 diabetes. A heparinised blood draw that averaged around 110 mL was obtained once from each donor. It was via CD45RO/CCR7/CD25/CD127/CD95/CD27 that CD4+ naive, central memory, regulatory and stem cell-like memory cells were sorted. Study-wide results and caveats: Reduced insertions and increased deletions marked VDJ junctions in type 1 diabetes patients. Among patients with Type 1 diabetes, TCRB CDR3s were moderately but significantly shorter in every one of the four CD4+ subsets.

On this clone itself: As yet, its antigen is unknown.

Germline CDR1 SGHRS, CDR2 YFSETQ. The CDR3 contains 13 residues. With 1 base removed from V and 3 bases from J, the gap between germline ends came to 4 bases. Expressed TCRB transcripts were sequenced because the entire RNA isolate underwent reverse transcription. Method: immunoSEQ multiplex PCR; TCRdb's copy keeps in-frame clones and lacks some. The table includes nearly 350,000 clones, 7% to 9% detected once. Sequenced material: central memory CD4+ T cells from blood. The source is a woman between 18 and 30 years old in good health. The chain couples TRBV5-1 to TRBJ2-2; D not certain. CDR3 amino acids: CASSLQDTGELFF. CDR3 in DNA: TGCGCCAGCAGCTTGCAGGACACCGGGGAGCTGTTTTTT.